Included here is one T cell receptor beta chain sequence, with context. No antigen is known for it. With the library built for alpha chains, this beta chain is off target and its frequency is not meaningful. Noted time point: sample taken at primary tumor resection. Sequencing covered unsorted whole RNA taken from tumor, nontumor lung or frozen PBMC. This CDR3 contains 13 residues. Trimming took off 5 bases at V and 0 bases at J, with 5 bases between the two ends. This sample was taken from a study of spatial heterogeneity in lung cancer. Study outcomes and limitations: Within tumors, counts of expanded alpha and beta TCRs tracked tumor mutation counts.

Every TCR cDNA molecule bore a unique molecular identifier. Each CDR3 protein is one row after TCRdb ran MiXCR on the 5' RACE reads. The sample comprises some 2,300 distinct CDR3 sequences, more than 20% of which are singletons, and around 22% rests with the top ten. The V call is TRBV12-3 or TRBV12-4, the J call TRBJ1-3, with no clear D. The starting material was lung tumor tissue, obtained at surgery. The TCR comes from a male donor with early-stage non-small cell lung cancer. CDR3: CASSLTSGNTIYF. The CDR3 DNA sequence: TGTGCCAGCAGTCTCACCTCTGGAAACACCATATATTTT.